This entry lists 30 T cell receptor beta chains sequenced from one sample in a study of cytomegalovirus exposure and HLA in healthy donors. It was with 60 Vbeta and 13 Jbeta primers that the PCR ran. Generated by immunoSEQ multiplex PCR, the TCRdb table keeps only in-frame clones and is missing some. The table records tens of thousands of clones, approximately 70% of them present only once. The specimen sequenced was PBMCs. These receptors were obtained from a male donor in good health and CMV-seropositive.

This clone was counted only a few times. The chain employs TRBV9 and TRBJ2-1; D perhaps matches TRBD1 (6 bases). Looked up from germline, CDR1 is SGDLS and CDR2 is YYNGEE. This CDR3 comprises 14 residues. Trimming pared 0 bases from V and 4 bases from J, leaving 8 bases between. CDR3 DNA: TGTGCCAGCAGCGTAGGACAGGAGTACAATGAGCAGTTCTTC. As protein: CASSVGQEYNEQFF.

V is TRBV6-1 and J is TRBJ1-2; TRBD1 aligns across 7 bases. The CDR3 extends over 13 amino acids. Germline V lookup: CDR1 MNHNS, CDR2 SASEGT. V was clipped by 6 bases and J by 3 bases; unmatched bases: 4. CDR3 in DNA: TGTGCCAGCAGCCCTGGACAGGACTATGGCTACACCTTC. Translating gives CASSPGQDYGYTF.

This clone was observed a few times. The chain carries TRBV7-9 and TRBJ2-1; unclear D gene. The CDR3 has 13 residues. With 5 bases removed from V and 6 bases from J, the gap between germline ends came to 11 bases. From germline, CDR1 is SEHNR and CDR2 FQNEAQ (reference sequence). CDR3 sequence: CASSTALVNEQFF. The CDR3 coding sequence is TGTGCCAGCAGCACCGCCCTAGTCAATGAGCAGTTCTTC.

This clone was counted only a few times. The chain couples TRBV21-1 to TRBJ2-7; the D call TRBD2 from the table was never checked on the DNA. TRBV21-1 is marked as a pseudogene. The CDR3 runs 20 residues. As DNA, the CDR3 is TGTGCCAGCAGCAAAGTGGGTATAAATGTTGGTGGACTAGCGGGGCTAGAGCAGTACTTC. Translation gives CASSKVGINVGGLAGLEQYF.

The rearrangement joins TRBV2 to TRBJ2-7, with 11 bases aligning to TRBD2. V trimming: 4 bases; J trimming: 0 bases; junction bases outside the gene matches: 2. This CDR3 contains 15 residues. The V gene's germline CDR1 is SNHLY and CDR2 FYNNEI. The CDR3: CASSGLAGSSYEQYF. CDR3 nucleotide sequence: TGTGCCAGCAGTGGACTAGCGGGGAGCTCCTACGAGCAGTACTTC.

CDR3 sequence (DNA): TGTGCCACTCGGGACAGGGCAACTAATGAAAAACTGTTTTTT. Its translation is CATRDRATNEKLFF. J is TRBJ1-4 and V is TRBV10-3, with TRBD1 identical over 9 bases. This CDR3 has 14 amino acids. The V segment lost 10 bases and the J segment 0 bases; nucleotides outside the gene matches: 3. Germline lookup yields CDR1 ENHRY and CDR2 SYGVKD.

The chain carries TRBV10-3 and TRBJ1-6; 8 nucleotides align to TRBD1. The CDR3 runs 13 residues. The V segment lost 3 bases and the J segment 10 bases; nucleotides outside the gene matches: 2. Germline V CDR1 and CDR2: ENHRY, SYGVKD. This chain's CDR3 is CAISDDRGSPLHF. The CDR3 DNA sequence: TGTGCCATCAGTGATGACAGGGGATCACCCCTCCACTTT.

This clone has a handful of counts. This chain uses TRBV11-2 with TRBJ1-5; D is unclear. Germline CDR1 and CDR2: SGHAT and FQNNGV. The germline V and J ends were trimmed by 0 bases and 0 bases, with 9 bases remaining between them. CDR3 length: 16 residues. The CDR3 coding sequence is TGTGCCAGCAGCTTAGATTACGGGGATAGCAATCAGCCCCAGCATTTT. Translating it yields CASSLDYGDSNQPQHF.

The chain links TRBV9 to TRBJ2-3, with TRBD1 matching 9 bases. Germline-derived CDR1 and CDR2 are SGDLS and YYNGEE. The V gene end was trimmed by 2 bases and the J gene end by 2 bases; junction bases not matched to a gene: 3. This CDR3 is built from 15 residues. DNA for the CDR3: TGTGCCAGCAGCGTCGGACAGGGGTTCACAGATACGCAGTATTTT. Its translation is CASSVGQGFTDTQYF.

The chain recombines TRBV11-2 with TRBJ2-7; TRBD2 matches at 11 bases. V was pared by 6 bases and J by 4 bases, with 5 bases of the junction left unmatched. Germline V CDR1 and CDR2: SGHAT, FQNNGV. This CDR3 has 14 amino acids. Written as DNA, the CDR3 is TGTGCCAGCAGAAGACTAGCGGGAATTTACGAGCAGTACTTC. Translating gives CASRRLAGIYEQYF.

The gene calls are TRBV7-9 and TRBJ1-4; TRBD1 agrees at 7 bases. The germline V gene encodes CDR1 SEHNR and CDR2 FQNEAQ (reference sequence). V was pared by 6 bases and J by 5 bases, with 9 bases of the junction left unmatched. The CDR3 has 15 amino acids. CDR3: CASSSNRGLNEKLFF. CDR3 in DNA: TGTGCCAGCAGTTCAAACAGGGGTCTAAATGAAAAACTGTTTTTT.

The genes are TRBV4-1 and TRBJ2-1; 10 nucleotides agree with TRBD2. Germline V gene lookup returns CDR1 MGHRA and CDR2 YSYEKL. J lost 0 bases, V lost 1 base, and 6 bases had no gene match. The CDR3 totals 18 residues. The CDR3 is CASSQGTSGVRSYNEQFF. The CDR3 region has the DNA TGCGCCAGCAGCCAAGGGACTAGCGGAGTCCGCTCCTACAATGAGCAGTTCTTC.

This sequence joins TRBV5-1 and TRBJ2-7; TRBD1 is a possible D gene (5 bases). The CDR3 totals 13 residues. Trimming cost V 2 bases and J 2 bases, with 8 bases left between them. The germline gives CDR1 SGHRS, CDR2 YFSETQ. For the CDR3, the DNA is TGCGCCAGCAGCTTTGACAGAACCTACGAGCAGTACTTC. The encoded protein is CASSFDRTYEQYF. The whole variable domain, filled in from reference TRBV5-1 and TRBJ2-7, reads KAGVTQTPRYLIKTRGQQVTLSCSPISGHRSVSWYQQTPGQGLQFLFEYFSETQRNKGNFPGRFSGRQFSNSRSEMNVSTLELGDSALYLCASSFDRTYEQYFGPGTRLTVT.

This clone was found a few times. The genes are TRBV19 and TRBJ2-7; tentatively, D is TRBD1 (5 bases). V shed 7 bases and J shed 4 bases, with 11 bases lying between them. The CDR3 sequence is 12 residues long. Germline CDR1 reads LNHDA; CDR2 reads SQIVND (reference sequence). Here the CDR3 DNA reads TGTGCCAGTAATGACAGCAAATACGAGCAGTACTTC. It yields the protein CASNDSKYEQYF.

V usage is TRBV10-3 and J usage is TRBJ1-2, with D perhaps TRBD1 (5 bases). Germline CDR1 ENHRY, CDR2 SYGVKD. Trimming shortened V by 0 bases and J by 8 bases, and 10 bases separated the two germline ends. CDR3 length: 13 residues. CDR3 region: CAISESPGNGYTF. Written as DNA, the CDR3 is TGTGCCATCAGTGAGTCGCCAGGGAACGGCTACACCTTC.

The chain uses TRBV19 and TRBJ2-3; 7 bases map to TRBD2. V dropped 6 bases and J dropped 2; count of bases not matched to a gene: 5. The CDR3 consists of 14 residues. Germline V gene lookup returns CDR1 LNHDA and CDR2 SQIVND (reference sequence). In nucleotides, the CDR3 is TGTGCCAGTAGCCTAGCGGTCAACACAGATACGCAGTATTTT. Translation: CASSLAVNTDTQYF.

The chain couples TRBV21-1 to TRBJ1-5; the table's TRBD1 call for D was not verified on the DNA. TRBV21-1 is labeled a pseudogene. The CDR3 contains 15 residues. The CDR3: CASSSLDRSDQPQHF. The CDR3 region has the DNA TGTGCCAGCAGCTCCCTGGACAGGAGTGATCAGCCCCAGCATTTT.

The V call is TRBV7-6, the J call TRBJ2-7; D gene ambiguous. The CDR3 consists of 13 residues. CDR1 and CDR2 from the germline V gene are SGHVS and FNYEAQ. V lost 5 bases and J 7 bases, leaving 15 bases between the germline ends. CDR3 protein: CASSADPSREQYF. DNA of the CDR3: TGTGCCAGCAGCGCTGATCCCTCGCGGGAGCAGTACTTC.

The chain has TRBV6-6 and TRBJ2-3; 8 bases align to TRBD2. Trimming cost V 7 bases and J 1 base; bases outside gene matches: 4. The CDR3 loop spans 14 amino acids. Germline loops: CDR1 MNHNY, CDR2 SVGAGI (reference sequence). In DNA, the CDR3 is TGTGCCAGCACCGAAGCGGGGGGCACAGATACGCAGTATTTT. Encoded protein: CASTEAGGTDTQYF.

A single count supports this clone. The rearrangement uses TRBV9 and TRBJ1-1, with D uncertain. Per germline, CDR1 SGDLS and CDR2 YYNGEE. CDR3 length: 15 amino acids. The V and J ends lost 0 bases and 1 base respectively, with 10 bases between them. The CDR3 here is CASSVVGGPNTEAFF. The CDR3 DNA is TGTGCCAGCAGCGTAGTTGGAGGCCCGAACACTGAAGCTTTCTTT.

The V gene is TRBV25-1, the J gene TRBJ1-6, with a weak D call TRBD1 (6 bases). This CDR3 is built from 14 residues. Germline CDR1 and CDR2: MGHDK and SYGVNS. Trimming took off 4 bases at V and 5 bases at J, with 9 bases between the two ends. CDR3 sequence reads: CASSGGGDNSPLHF. DNA of the CDR3: TGTGCCAGCAGTGGAGGGGGGGATAATTCACCCCTCCACTTT.

The V and J genes are TRBV18 and TRBJ2-2; 9 positions agree with TRBD1. J gave up 1 base and V 5 bases, and 8 bases lay outside the gene matches. Germline lookup yields CDR1 KGHSH and CDR2 LQKENI. There are 17 residues in the CDR3. CDR3 region: CASSTSAGQGNTGELFF. For the CDR3, the DNA is TGTGCCAGCTCAACCAGCGCGGGACAGGGGAACACCGGGGAGCTGTTTTTT.

The chain recombines TRBV28 with TRBJ1-2; D perhaps matches TRBD1 (5 bases). This CDR3 contains 14 residues. The germline V and J ends were trimmed by 1 base and 6 bases, with 12 bases remaining between them. CDR1 is MDHEN and CDR2 is SYDVKM in the germline V gene. For the CDR3, the DNA is TGTGCCAGCAGTTTATATGGAGGGGTTGATGGCTACACCTTC. It translates to CASSLYGGVDGYTF.

This sequence joins TRBV5-6 and TRBJ1-2; D gene ambiguous. Germline values: CDR1 SGHDT, CDR2 YYEEEE. The CDR3 length is 12 residues. V lost 0 bases to trimming and J lost 4 bases, with 4 bases between them. The DNA of the CDR3 is TGTGCCAGCAGCTTGGACACCTATGGCTACACCTTC. Translating it yields CASSLDTYGYTF.

This rearrangement joins TRBV30 to TRBJ1-1, with 8 bases matching TRBD1. The CDR3 has 12 amino acids. Germline values: CDR1 GTSNPN, CDR2 SVGIG (reference sequence). V lost 2 bases, J lost 8 bases, and 4 bases stayed unmatched. The CDR3 DNA reads as TGTGCCTGGAGTTACAGGGGGAACGAAGCTTTCTTT. Translation: CAWSYRGNEAFF.

V gene TRBV30 combines with J gene TRBJ2-2; 7 bases are a match to TRBD2. Germline assignment: CDR1 GTSNPN and CDR2 SVGIG (reference sequence). The junction had 4 bases not matched to a gene; V was cut back by 1 base and J by 5 bases. This CDR3 contains 14 residues. CDR3 nucleotide sequence: TGTGCCTGGAGTGGTGGGCGGGGGACCGGGGAGCTGTTTTTT. Amino acid sequence: CAWSGGRGTGELFF.

The rearrangement links TRBV6-5 to TRBJ1-1, with 8 nucleotides matching TRBD1. Germline assignment: CDR1 MNHEY and CDR2 SVGAGI. Trimming took 8 bases from V and 2 from J; bases not matched to a gene: 4. CDR3 length: 13 amino acids. The CDR3 reads CASHRGTNTEAFF. The CDR3 DNA reads as TGTGCCAGCCACAGGGGGACAAACACTGAAGCTTTCTTT.

V gene TRBV7-9 combines with J gene TRBJ2-7, with 8 bases matching TRBD2. Trimming removed 11 bases from V and 7 bases from J; junction bases left unmatched: 13. The germline V gene encodes CDR1 SEHNR and CDR2 FQNEAQ (reference sequence). There are 13 residues in the CDR3. CDR3 sequence (DNA): TGTGCCCTCAAGGTCAGCGGGAGAGGAGAGCAGTACTTC. Its protein product is CALKVSGRGEQYF. Full variable domain (missing parts from reference TRBV7-9 and TRBJ2-7): DTGVSQNPRHKITKRGQNVTFRCDPISEHNRLYWYRQTLGQGPEFLTYFQNEAQLEKSRLLSDRFSAERPKGSFSTLEIQRTEQGDSAMYLCALKVSGRGEQYFGPGTRLTVT.

This clone was observed once. The chain couples TRBV19 to TRBJ2-7; 14 nucleotides line up with TRBD2. The germline V gene has CDR1 LNHDA and CDR2 SQIVND (reference sequence). The CDR3 runs to 18 residues. V lost 4 bases to trimming and J lost 5 bases; unmatched junction nucleotides: 13. In DNA, the CDR3 is TGTGCCAGTAGTACCAGCGGGACTAGCGGGAGTTTCCCCAACGAGCAGTACTTC. This gives the protein CASSTSGTSGSFPNEQYF.

The rearrangement uses TRBV30 and TRBJ2-1; tentatively, D is TRBD2 (6 bases). Germline V CDR1 and CDR2: GTSNPN, SVGIG (reference sequence). V was shortened by 3 bases and J by 7 bases, with 16 bases between the two germline ends. The CDR3 runs to 14 residues. The CDR3 here is CAWRRSGSPNEQFF. In DNA form, the CDR3 reads TGTGCCTGGAGGAGGAGCGGGTCGCCAAATGAGCAGTTCTTC.